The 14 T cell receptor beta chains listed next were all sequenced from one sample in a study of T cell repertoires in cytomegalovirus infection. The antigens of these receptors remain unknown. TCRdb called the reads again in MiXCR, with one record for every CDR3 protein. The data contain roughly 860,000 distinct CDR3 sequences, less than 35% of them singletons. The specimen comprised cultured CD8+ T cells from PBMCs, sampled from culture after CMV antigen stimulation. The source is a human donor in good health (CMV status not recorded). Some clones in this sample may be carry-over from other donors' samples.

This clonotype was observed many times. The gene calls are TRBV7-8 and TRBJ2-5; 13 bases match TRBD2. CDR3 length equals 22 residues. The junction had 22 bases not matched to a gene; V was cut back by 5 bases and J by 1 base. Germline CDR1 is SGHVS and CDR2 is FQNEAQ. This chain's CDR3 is CASSTILAGTSGDPTRQETQYF. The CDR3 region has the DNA TGTGCCAGCAGCACGATCTTAGCAGGGACTAGCGGGGATCCGACCCGCCAAGAGACCCAGTACTTC. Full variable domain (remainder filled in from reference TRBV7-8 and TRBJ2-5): GAGVSQSPRYKVAKRGQDVALRCDPISGHVSLFWYQQALGQGPEFLTYFQNEAQLDKSGLPSDRFFAERPEGSVSTLKIQRTQQEDSAVYLCASSTILAGTSGDPTRQETQYFGPGTRLLVL.

In DNA form, the CDR3 reads TGTGCCAGCAGCTTTAGCGGGCTCCTAGGCGACAATGAGCAGTTCTTC. Protein: CASSFSGLLGDNEQFF. The chain has TRBV11-1 and TRBJ2-1; 7 bases agree with TRBD2. There are 16 residues in the CDR3. Trimming at V came to 3 bases and at J to 5 bases, leaving 10 bases not matched to a gene. Germline CDR1 is SGHAT and CDR2 is FQDESV (reference sequence). Using reference TRBV11-1 and TRBJ2-1 for the parts outside the CDR3, the full variable domain is EAEVAQSPRYKITEKSQAVAFWCDPISGHATLYWYRQILGQGPELLVQFQDESVVDDSQLPKDRFSAERLKGVDSTLKIQPAELGDSAMYLCASSFSGLLGDNEQFFGPGTRLTVL.

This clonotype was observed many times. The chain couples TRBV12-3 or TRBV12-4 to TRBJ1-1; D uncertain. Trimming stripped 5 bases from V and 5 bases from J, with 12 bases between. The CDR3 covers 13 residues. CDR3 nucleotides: TGTGCCAGCAGTCTTACGACCGGGACTGAAGCTTTCTTT. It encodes CASSLTTGTEAFF.

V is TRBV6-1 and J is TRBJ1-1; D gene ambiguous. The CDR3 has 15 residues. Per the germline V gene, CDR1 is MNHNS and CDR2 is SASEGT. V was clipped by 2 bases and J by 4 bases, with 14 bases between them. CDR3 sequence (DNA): TGTGCCAGCAGTGAATATGTACCGATAATCACTGAAGCTTTCTTT. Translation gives CASSEYVPIITEAFF.

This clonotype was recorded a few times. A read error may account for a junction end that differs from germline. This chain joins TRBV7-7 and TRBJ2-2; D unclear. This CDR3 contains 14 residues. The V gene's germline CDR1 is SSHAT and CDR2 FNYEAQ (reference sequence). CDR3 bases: TGTGCTAGCAGCTCCGGGTCGAACACCGGGGAGCTGTTTTTT. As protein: CASSSGSNTGELFF.

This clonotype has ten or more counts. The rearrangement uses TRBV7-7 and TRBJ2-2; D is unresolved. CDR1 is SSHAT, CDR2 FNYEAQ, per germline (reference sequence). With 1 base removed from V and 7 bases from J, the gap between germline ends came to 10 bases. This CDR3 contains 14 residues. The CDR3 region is CASSLDPESGELFF. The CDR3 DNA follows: TGTGCCAGCAGCTTAGACCCGGAGAGCGGGGAGCTGTTTTTT.

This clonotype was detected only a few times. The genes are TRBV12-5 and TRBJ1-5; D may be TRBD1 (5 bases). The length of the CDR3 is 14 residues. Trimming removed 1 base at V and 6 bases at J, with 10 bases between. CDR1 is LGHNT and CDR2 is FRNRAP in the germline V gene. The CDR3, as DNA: TGTGCTAGTGGTTTGGAGGGGCGAGGTCAGCCCCAGCATTTT. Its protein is CASGLEGRGQPQHF. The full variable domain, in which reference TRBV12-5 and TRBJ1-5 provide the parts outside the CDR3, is DARVTQTPRHKVTEMGQEVTMRCQPILGHNTVFWYRQTMMQGLELLAYFRNRAPLDDSGMPKDRFSAEMPDATLATLKIQPSEPRDSAVYFCASGLEGRGQPQHFGDGTRLSIL.

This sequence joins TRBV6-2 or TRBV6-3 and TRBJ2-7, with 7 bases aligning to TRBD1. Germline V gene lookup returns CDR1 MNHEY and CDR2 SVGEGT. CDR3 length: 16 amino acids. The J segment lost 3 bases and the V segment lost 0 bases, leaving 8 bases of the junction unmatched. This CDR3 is CASSYSTLTGIYEQYV. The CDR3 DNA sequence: TGTGCCAGCAGTTACTCGACCTTGACAGGGATCTACGAGCAGTACGTC.

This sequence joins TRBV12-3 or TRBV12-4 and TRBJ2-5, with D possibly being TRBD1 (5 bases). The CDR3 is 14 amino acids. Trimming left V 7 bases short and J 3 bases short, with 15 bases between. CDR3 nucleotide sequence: TGTGCCAGCACTTCAAACCCCAGGGAAGAGACCCAGTACTTC. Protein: CASTSNPREETQYF.

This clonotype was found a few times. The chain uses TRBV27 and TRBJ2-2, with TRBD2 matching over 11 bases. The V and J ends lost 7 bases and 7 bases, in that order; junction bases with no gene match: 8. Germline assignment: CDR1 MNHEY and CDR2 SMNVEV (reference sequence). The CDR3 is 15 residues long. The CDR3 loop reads CASTLAGGPSGELFF. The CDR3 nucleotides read TGTGCCAGCACCTTAGCGGGGGGGCCTAGCGGGGAGCTGTTTTTT.

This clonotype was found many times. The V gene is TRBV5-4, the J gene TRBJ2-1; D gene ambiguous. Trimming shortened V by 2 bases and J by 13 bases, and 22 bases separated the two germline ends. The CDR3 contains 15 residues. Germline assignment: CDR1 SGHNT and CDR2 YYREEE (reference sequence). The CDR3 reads CASSFPGALEKNQFF. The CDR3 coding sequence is TGTGCCAGCAGCTTCCCCGGAGCGTTGGAGAAAAATCAGTTCTTC.

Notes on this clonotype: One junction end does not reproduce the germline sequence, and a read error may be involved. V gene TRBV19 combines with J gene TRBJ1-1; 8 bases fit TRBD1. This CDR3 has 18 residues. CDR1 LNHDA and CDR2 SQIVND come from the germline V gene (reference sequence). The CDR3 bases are TGTACCAGTAGTGCCGCTCGGACAGGGACTATTTTGAACACTGAAGCTTTCTTT. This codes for CTSSAARTGTILNTEAFF.

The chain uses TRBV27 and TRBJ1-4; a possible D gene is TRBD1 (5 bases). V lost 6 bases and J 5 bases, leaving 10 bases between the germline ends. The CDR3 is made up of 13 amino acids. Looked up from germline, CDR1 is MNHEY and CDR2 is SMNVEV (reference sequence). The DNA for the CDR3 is TGTGCCAGCAGCTGGGGGGGGAATGAAAAACTGTTTTTT. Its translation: CASSWGGNEKLFF.

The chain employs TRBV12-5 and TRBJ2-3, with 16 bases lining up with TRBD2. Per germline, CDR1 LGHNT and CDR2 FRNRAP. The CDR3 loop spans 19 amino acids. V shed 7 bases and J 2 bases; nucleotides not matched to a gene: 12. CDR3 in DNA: TGTGCTAGTGCCTTTGGGACTAGCGGGGGGGCCTCGAACACAGATACGCAGTATTTT. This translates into CASAFGTSGGASNTDTQYF.